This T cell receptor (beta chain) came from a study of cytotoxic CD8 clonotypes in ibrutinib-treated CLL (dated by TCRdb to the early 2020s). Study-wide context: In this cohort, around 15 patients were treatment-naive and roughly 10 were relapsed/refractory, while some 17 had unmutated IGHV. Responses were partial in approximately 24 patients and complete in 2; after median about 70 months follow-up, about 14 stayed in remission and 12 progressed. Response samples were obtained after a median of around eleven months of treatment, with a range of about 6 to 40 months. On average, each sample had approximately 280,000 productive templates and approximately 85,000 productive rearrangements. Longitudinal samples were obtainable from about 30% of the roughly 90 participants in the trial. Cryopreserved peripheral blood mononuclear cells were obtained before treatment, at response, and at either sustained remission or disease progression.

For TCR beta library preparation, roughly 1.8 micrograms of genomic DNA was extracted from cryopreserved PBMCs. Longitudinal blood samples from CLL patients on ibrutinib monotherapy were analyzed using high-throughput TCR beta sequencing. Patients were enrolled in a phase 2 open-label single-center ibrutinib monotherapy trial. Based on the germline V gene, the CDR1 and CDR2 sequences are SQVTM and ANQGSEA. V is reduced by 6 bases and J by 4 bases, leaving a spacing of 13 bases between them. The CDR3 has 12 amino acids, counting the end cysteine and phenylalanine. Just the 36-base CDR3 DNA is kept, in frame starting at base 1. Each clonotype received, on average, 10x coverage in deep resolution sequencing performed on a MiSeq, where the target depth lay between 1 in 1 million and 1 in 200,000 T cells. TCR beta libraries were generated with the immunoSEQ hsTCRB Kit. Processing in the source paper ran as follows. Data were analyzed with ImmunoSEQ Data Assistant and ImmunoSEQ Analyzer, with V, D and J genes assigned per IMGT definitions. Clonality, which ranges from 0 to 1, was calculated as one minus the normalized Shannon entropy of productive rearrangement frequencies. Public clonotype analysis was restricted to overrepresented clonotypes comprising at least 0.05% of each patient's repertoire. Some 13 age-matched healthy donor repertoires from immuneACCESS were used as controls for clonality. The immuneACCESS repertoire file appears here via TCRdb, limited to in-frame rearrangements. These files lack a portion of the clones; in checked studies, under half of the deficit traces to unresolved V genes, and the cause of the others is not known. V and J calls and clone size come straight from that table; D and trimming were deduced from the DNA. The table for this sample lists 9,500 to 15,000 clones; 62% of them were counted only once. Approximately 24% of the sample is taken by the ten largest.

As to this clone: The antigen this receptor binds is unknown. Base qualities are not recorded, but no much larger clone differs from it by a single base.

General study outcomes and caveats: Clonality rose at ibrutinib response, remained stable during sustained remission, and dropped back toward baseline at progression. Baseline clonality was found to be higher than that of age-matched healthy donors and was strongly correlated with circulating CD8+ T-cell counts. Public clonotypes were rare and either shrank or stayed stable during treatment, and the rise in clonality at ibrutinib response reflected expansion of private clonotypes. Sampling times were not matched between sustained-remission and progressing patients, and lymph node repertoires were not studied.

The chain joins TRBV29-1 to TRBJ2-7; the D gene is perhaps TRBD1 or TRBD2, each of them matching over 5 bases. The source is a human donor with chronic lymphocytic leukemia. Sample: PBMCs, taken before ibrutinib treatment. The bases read TGCAGCGTCCCCGGGGACCTGTACGAGCAGTACTTC. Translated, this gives CSVPGDLYEQYF.